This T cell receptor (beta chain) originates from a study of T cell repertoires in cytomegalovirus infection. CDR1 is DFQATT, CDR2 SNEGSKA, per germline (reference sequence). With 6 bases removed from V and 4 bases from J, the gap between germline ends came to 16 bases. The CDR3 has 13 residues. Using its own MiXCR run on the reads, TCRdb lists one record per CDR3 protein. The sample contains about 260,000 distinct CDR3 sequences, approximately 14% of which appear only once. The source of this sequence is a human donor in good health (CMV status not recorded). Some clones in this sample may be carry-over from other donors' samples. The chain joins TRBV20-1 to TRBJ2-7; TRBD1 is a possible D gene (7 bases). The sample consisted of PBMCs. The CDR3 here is CSARRGEWYEQYF. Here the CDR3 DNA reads TGCAGTGCCCGCAGGGGGGAGTGGTACGAGCAGTACTTC.